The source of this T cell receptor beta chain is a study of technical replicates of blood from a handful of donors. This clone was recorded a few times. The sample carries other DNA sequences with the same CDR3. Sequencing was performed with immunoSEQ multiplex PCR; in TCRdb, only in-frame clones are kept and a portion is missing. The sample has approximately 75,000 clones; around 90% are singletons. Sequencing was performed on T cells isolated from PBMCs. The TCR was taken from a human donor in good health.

The CDR3 DNA sequence: TGCAGCGTGGGGGGACGGTTGAACACTGAAGCTTTCTTT. Translation gives CSVGGRLNTEAFF. The chain carries TRBV29-1 and TRBJ1-1, with D tentatively TRBD1 (5 bases). The germline CDR1 and CDR2 sequences are SQVTM and ANQGSEA. V lost 6 bases and J lost 0, with 11 bases in between. The length of the CDR3 is 13 residues.